This TCR beta chain was profiled in a study of T cells in Graves' hyperthyroidism and ophthalmopathy. The TCR beta CDR3 regions underwent amplification using RNA transcripts as the source. RT-PCR in the first round (using the HTBI primer set) targeted the TCR CDR3. In TCRdb, the multiplex PCR reads were re-called with MiXCR into one record per CDR3 protein. The repertoire consists of roughly 400,000 distinct CDR3 sequences, with 11% to 15% occurring once and the leading ten covering around 27%. The germline V and J ends were trimmed by 3 bases and 1 base, with 7 bases remaining between them. The CDR3 loop spans 12 amino acids. CDR1 is DFQATT and CDR2 is SNEGSKA in the germline V gene (reference sequence). In this sample, this clonotype turned up many times.

V gene TRBV20-1 combines with J gene TRBJ2-7; D remains unclear. Input material: blood. This sequence originates from a man aged 50 or older with Graves' ophthalmopathy. CDR3 sequence: CSASSRSYEQYF. The CDR3 DNA reads as TGCAGTGCTAGTTCCCGGTCCTACGAGCAGTACTTC.